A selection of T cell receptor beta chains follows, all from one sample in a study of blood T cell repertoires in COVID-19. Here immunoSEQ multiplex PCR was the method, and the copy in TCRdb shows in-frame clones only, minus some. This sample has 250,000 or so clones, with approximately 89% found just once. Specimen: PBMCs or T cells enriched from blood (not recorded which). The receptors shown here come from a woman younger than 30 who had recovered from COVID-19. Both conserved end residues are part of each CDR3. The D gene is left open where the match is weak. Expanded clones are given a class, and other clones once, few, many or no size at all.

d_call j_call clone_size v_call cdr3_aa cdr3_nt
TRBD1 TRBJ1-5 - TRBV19 CATAGTGGNQPQHF TGTGCCACCGCCGGGACAGGGGGCAATCAGCCCCAGCATTTT
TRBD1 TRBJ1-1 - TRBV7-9 CASSPRAGGPVGTEAFF TGTGCCAGCAGCCCACGGGCAGGGGGCCCCGTGGGCACTGAAGCTTTCTTT
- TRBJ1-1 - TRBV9 CASSVVDSVHTEAFF TGTGCCAGCAGCGTAGTGGACAGTGTGCACACTGAAGCTTTCTTT
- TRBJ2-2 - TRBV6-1 CASSDTGGVGELFF TGTGCCAGCAGTGATACAGGGGGGGTCGGGGAGCTGTTTTTT
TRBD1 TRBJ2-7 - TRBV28 CASSLVGQTRWLYEQYF TGTGCCAGCAGTTTAGTGGGACAGACGCGTTGGCTCTACGAGCAGTACTTC
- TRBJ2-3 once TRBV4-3 CASSHALVMRTDTQYF TGCGCCAGCAGCCATGCACTAGTGATGCGCACAGATACGCAGTATTTT
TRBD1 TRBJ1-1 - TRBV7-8 CASSLERGQAEAFF TGTGCCAGCAGCTTAGAGAGGGGACAGGCCGAAGCTTTCTTT
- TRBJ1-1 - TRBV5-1 CASSLSGRTGNTEAFF TGCGCCAGCAGCTTGAGTGGGAGAACGGGGAACACTGAAGCTTTCTTT
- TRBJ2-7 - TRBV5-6 CASLPIANSHEQYF TGTGCCAGCCTCCCGATAGCTAATTCCCACGAGCAGTACTTC
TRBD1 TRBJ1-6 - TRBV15 CATSRAAGTGDSPLHF TGTGCCACCAGCAGAGCAGCCGGGACAGGGGATTCACCCCTCCACTTT
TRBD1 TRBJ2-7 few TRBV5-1 CASSSTRGQGYEQYF TGCGCCAGCAGCTCTACCCGGGGACAGGGCTACGAGCAGTACTTC
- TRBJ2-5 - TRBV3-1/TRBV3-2 CASSQEQVRETQYF TGTGCCAGCAGCCAAGAGCAGGTACGGGAGACCCAGTACTTC
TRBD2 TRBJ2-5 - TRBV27 CASRGTSAILGETQYF TGTGCCAGCAGAGGGACTAGCGCGATTCTGGGAGAGACCCAGTACTTC
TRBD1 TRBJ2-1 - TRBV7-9 CASSLEGGGYNEQFF TGTGCCAGCAGCTTAGAAGGGGGCGGCTACAATGAGCAGTTCTTC
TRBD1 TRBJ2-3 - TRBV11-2 CASSPRQGATDTQYF TGTGCCAGCAGCCCGCGACAGGGGGCCACAGATACGCAGTATTTT
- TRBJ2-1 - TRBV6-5 CASSLTPEPYNEQFF TGTGCCAGCAGCCTCACGCCGGAGCCTTACAATGAGCAGTTCTTC
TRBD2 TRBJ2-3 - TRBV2 CASRGPGAGGLDTQYF TGTGCCAGCAGGGGGCCGGGAGCGGGAGGGTTAGATACGCAGTATTTT
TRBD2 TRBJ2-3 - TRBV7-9 CASSQTSGSGTDTQYF TGTGCCAGCAGTCAGACTAGCGGGAGTGGTACAGATACGCAGTATTTT
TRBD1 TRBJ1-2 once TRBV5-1 CASSLQGYGYTF TGCGCCAGCAGTCTACAGGGGTATGGCTACACCTTC
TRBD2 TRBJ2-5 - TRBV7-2 CASSPAGEAGRAQYF TGTGCCAGCAGCCCAGCGGGGGAGGCTGGTCGAGCCCAGTACTTC